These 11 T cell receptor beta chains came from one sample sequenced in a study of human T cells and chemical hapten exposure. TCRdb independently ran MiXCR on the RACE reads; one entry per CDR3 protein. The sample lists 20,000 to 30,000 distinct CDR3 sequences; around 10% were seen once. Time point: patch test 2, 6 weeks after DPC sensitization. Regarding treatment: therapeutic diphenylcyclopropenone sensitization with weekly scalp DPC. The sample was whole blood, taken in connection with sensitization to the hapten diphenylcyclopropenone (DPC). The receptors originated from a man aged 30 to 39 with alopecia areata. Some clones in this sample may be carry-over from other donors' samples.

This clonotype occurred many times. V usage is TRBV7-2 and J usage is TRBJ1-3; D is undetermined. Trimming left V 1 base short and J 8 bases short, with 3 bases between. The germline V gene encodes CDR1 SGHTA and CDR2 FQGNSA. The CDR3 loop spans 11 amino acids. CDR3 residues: CASSLGDTIYF. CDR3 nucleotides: TGTGCCAGCAGCTTAGGTGACACCATATATTTT.

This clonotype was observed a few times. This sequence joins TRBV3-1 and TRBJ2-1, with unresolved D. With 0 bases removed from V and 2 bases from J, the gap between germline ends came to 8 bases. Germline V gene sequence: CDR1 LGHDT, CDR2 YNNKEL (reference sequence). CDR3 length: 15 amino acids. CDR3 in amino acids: CASSQDPLPYNEQFF. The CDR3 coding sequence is TGTGCCAGCAGCCAAGATCCCTTACCCTACAATGAGCAGTTCTTC.

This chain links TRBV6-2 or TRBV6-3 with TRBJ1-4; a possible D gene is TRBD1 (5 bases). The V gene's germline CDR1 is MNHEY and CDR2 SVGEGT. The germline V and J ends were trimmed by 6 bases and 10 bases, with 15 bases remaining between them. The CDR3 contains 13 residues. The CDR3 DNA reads TGTGCCAGCAGAGACTCCACCCAGGGAAAACTGTTTTTT. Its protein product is CASRDSTQGKLFF.

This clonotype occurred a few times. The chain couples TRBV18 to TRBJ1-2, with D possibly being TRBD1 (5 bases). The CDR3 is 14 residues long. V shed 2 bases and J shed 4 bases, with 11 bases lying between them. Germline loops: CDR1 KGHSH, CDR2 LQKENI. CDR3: CASSPGRDGYGYTF. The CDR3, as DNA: TGTGCCAGCTCACCAGGCAGGGATGGCTATGGCTACACCTTC.

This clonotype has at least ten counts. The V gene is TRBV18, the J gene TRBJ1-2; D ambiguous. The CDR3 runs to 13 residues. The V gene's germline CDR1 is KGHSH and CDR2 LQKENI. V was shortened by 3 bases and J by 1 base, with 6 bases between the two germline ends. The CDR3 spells CASSPESNYGYTF. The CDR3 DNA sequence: TGTGCCAGCTCACCGGAGAGTAACTATGGCTACACCTTC.

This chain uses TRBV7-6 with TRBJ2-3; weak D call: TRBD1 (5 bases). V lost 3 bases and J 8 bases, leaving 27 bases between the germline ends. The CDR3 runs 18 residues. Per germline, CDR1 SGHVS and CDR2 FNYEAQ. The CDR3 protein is CASSLEPGIGRNAGTQYF. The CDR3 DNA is TGTGCCAGCAGCTTGGAACCAGGGATAGGACGGAACGCAGGTACGCAGTATTTT.

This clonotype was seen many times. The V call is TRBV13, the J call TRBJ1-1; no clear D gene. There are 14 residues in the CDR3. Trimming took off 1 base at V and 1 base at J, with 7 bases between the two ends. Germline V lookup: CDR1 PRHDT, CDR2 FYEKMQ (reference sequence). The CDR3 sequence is CASSLVPRNTEAFF. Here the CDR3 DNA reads TGTGCCAGCAGCTTAGTCCCAAGGAACACTGAAGCTTTCTTT. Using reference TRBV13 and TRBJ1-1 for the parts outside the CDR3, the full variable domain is AAGVIQSPRHLIKEKRETATLKCYPIPRHDTVYWYQQGPGQDPQFLISFYEKMQSDKGSIPDRFSAQQFSDYHSELNMSSLELGDSALYFCASSLVPRNTEAFFGQGTRLTVV.

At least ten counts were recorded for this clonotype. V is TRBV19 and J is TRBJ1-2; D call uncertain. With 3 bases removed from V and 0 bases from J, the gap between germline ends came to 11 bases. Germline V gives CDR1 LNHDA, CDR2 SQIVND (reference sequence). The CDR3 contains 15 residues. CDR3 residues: CASSISGGTNYGYTF. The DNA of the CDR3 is TGTGCCAGTAGTATTTCCGGCGGTACTAACTATGGCTACACCTTC.

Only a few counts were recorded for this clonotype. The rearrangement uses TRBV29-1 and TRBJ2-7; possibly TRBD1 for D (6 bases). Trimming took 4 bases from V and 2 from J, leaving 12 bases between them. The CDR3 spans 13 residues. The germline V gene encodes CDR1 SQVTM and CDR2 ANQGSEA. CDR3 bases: TGCAGCGTTGCAGGACAGAATCCCTACGAGCAGTACTTC. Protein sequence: CSVAGQNPYEQYF.

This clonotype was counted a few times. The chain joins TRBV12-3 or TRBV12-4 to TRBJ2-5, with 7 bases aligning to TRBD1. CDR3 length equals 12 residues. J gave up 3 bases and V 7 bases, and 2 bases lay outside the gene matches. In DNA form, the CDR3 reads TGTGCCAGCACTACAGGGGAAGAGACCCAGTACTTC. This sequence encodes CASTTGEETQYF.

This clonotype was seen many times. The CDR3, as DNA: TGTGCCAGCGGGCGGACCGGGGAGCTGTTTTTT. This sequence encodes CASGRTGELFF. J is TRBJ2-2 and V is TRBV14; D gene uncertain. The V gene's germline CDR1 is SGHDN and CDR2 FVKESK. The CDR3 extends over 11 amino acids. Trimming shortened V by 8 bases and J by 5 bases, and 6 bases separated the two germline ends. Full variable domain (missing parts from reference TRBV14 and TRBJ2-2): EAGVTQFPSHSVIEKGQTVTLRCDPISGHDNLYWYRRVMGKEIKFLLHFVKESKQDESGMPNNRFLAERTGGTYSTLKVQPAELEDSGVYFCASGRTGELFFGEGSRLTVL.